This TCR beta chain was recorded in a study of metastatic and nonmetastatic thyroid tumors. Overall study context: Both malignant and benign thyroid patients supplied peripheral blood and tumor or nodule tissue samples, across which the repertoires of these patients were then compared.

With MiXCR, TCRdb reprocessed the PCR reads. The sample includes fewer than 40,000 clones, approximately 17% of them seen just once. This CDR3 region has 13 residues. Germline V lookup: CDR1 MNHEY, CDR2 SVGEGT. The J segment lost 6 bases and the V segment lost 7 bases, leaving 4 bases of the junction unmatched. Thyroid surgery was preceded by no treatment in any patient. At least ten counts were recorded for this clone. This receptor was identified in a female donor with papillary thyroid cancer or a benign thyroid nodule (not recorded which). Some clones in this sample may be carry-over from other donors' samples. The sequencing input was tumor tissue. This chain uses TRBV6-2 or TRBV6-3 with TRBJ2-1; 9 nucleotides agree with TRBD2. Here the CDR3 DNA reads TGTGCCAGCATGGCTAGCGGGATCAATGAGCAGTTCTTC. Translation: CASMASGINEQFF.